A single sample is the source of the 6 T cell receptor beta chains below, sequenced in a study of blood T cells in healthy people across ages. Next came a second PCR, run for about 6 to 12 cycles, which used a sample-barcoded 5' primer along with a J-beta primer mix. TCRdb fed the 5' RACE reads into MiXCR, producing one record per CDR3 protein. The profile covers some 1.5 million distinct CDR3 sequences, with approximately 42% appearing a single time and approximately 4% taken by the ten largest. The sequenced sample consisted of blood. The source is a woman between 18 and 29 years old in good health.

This clonotype was counted a few times. This chain connects TRBV20-1 to TRBJ1-2; 7 bases agree with TRBD1. Germline lookup yields CDR1 DFQATT and CDR2 SNEGSKA (reference sequence). After removal of 5 bases from V and 2 bases from J, the junction contained 8 bases not matched to a gene. The CDR3 has 14 amino acids. The CDR3 DNA reads as TGCAGTGCTGGAGGAATACAGGGGAACTATGGCTACACCTTC. Its protein is CSAGGIQGNYGYTF.

This clonotype was found many times. The chain uses TRBV7-2 and TRBJ2-3; 7 nucleotides align to TRBD1. The ends lost 4 bases at V and 5 bases at J; junction bases unmatched: 3. This CDR3 spans 13 amino acids. CDR1 SGHTA and CDR2 FQGNSA come from the germline V gene. CDR3 nucleotide sequence: TGTGCCAGCAGCTCTAACAGGGGAGATACGCAGTATTTT. This encodes CASSSNRGDTQYF.

The chain links TRBV5-1 to TRBJ2-1; D is possibly TRBD1 or TRBD2 (6 bases each). The CDR3 is 14 amino acids. With 0 bases removed from V and 9 bases from J, the gap between germline ends came to 13 bases. Germline assignment: CDR1 SGHRS and CDR2 YFSETQ. The CDR3 spells CASSLVPGAGEQFF. CDR3 DNA sequence: TGCGCCAGCAGCTTGGTTCCGGGGGCAGGTGAGCAGTTCTTC.

The chain links TRBV9 to TRBJ1-3; the D is unclear. This CDR3 comprises 15 residues. Trimming cost V 3 bases and J 4 bases, with 14 bases left between them. CDR1 SGDLS and CDR2 YYNGEE come from the germline V gene. The CDR3 is CASSGSGSRGNTIYF. CDR3 sequence (DNA): TGTGCCAGCAGCGGGAGTGGGTCCCGAGGAAACACCATATATTTT.

This clonotype was seen a few times. The rearrangement uses TRBV7-9 and TRBJ1-5, with a possible D match to TRBD1 (5 bases). The CDR3 has 14 residues. Germline CDR1 SEHNR, CDR2 FQNEAQ (reference sequence). V lost 1 base and J lost 5, with 9 bases in between. CDR3 DNA sequence: TGTGCCAGCAGCTTAGGGGAGGGGTATCAGCCCCAGCATTTT. Its translation is CASSLGEGYQPQHF.

This clonotype was recorded only once. The rearrangement links TRBV19 to TRBJ2-1, with 9 bases identical to TRBD2. Germline CDR1 and CDR2: LNHDA and SQIVND (reference sequence). Losses at the gene ends were 3 bases for V and 5 bases for J; bases not matched to a gene: 14. This CDR3 has 18 residues. The CDR3 sequence: CASSIGLAGLTPNNEQFF. The CDR3 region has the DNA TGTGCCAGTAGTATCGGGCTAGCGGGATTAACACCCAACAATGAGCAGTTCTTC.